This record concerns one T cell receptor beta chain sequence. The antigen remains unidentified. Clinical symptoms, serum thyroxine, TRAb, thyroid ultrasound and orbital computed tomography informed diagnoses. The data were obtained in a study of T cells in Graves' hyperthyroidism and ophthalmopathy. TCR beta CDR3 regions were amplified from RNA. The study used the HTBI primer set for a first-round RT-PCR of the TCR CDR3. TCRdb passed the multiplex PCR reads through MiXCR, listing each CDR3 protein once. The repertoire holds roughly 570,000 distinct CDR3 sequences, with 40% to 55% as singletons. Trimming stripped 6 bases from V and 6 bases from J, with 14 bases between. The CDR3 extends over 13 amino acids. Germline CDR1 reads DFQATT; CDR2 reads SNEGSKA (reference sequence). Study-level points and caveats: Ophthalmopathy onset followed model prediction by a median roughly 6.5 months. Researchers found most expanded thyroid clonotypes above 0.001 in blood as well. Ophthalmopathy stood apart from stable hyperthyroidism in a 13 V-J model.

The source of this sequence is an adult woman with Graves' disease, either hyperthyroidism or ophthalmopathy (not recorded which). The rearrangement uses TRBV20-1 and TRBJ1-4; possibly TRBD1 for D (6 bases). Sequencing input: peripheral blood or thyroid tissue (not recorded which). CDR3 sequence reads: CSAPTGADEKLFF. DNA for the CDR3: TGCAGTGCCCCGACGGGGGCTGATGAAAAACTGTTTTTT.